This T cell receptor beta chain was obtained from a study of T cells after posttransplantation cyclophosphamide (dated by TCRdb to 2015 to 2016). Describing the broader study: T cell repertoire reconstitution was tracked by TRB sequencing after myeloablative bone marrow transplantation in which posttransplantation cyclophosphamide was used as GVHD prophylaxis. Samples from approximately 37 PTCy-treated patients, along with samples from some 17 of their related bone marrow donors, underwent antigen receptor sequencing. Blood from all 35 or so PTCy patients with 1-year posttransplant specimens was subjected to TRB sequencing. In 3 patients, up to about 3 additional blood samples taken between 2 and 5.2 years after transplant also underwent TRB sequencing, as did pretransplant blood from 4 patients. Because TRA and TRB clonality correlated tightly in about 10 samples, later TCR analyses were limited to TRB. Public TRB sequences were queried against a database of over 3,000 sequences associated with responses to pathogens, tumor antigens, self-antigens and alloantigens.

Per the germline V gene, LGHNT is the CDR1 and FRNRAP is the CDR2. V gives up 4 bases and J gives up 5 bases, and the segment between their germline ends measures 11 bases. The CDR3 goes from the cysteine to the phenylalanine over 14 residues. The entry retains the CDR3 DNA only, 42 bases that are in frame from base 1. Genomic DNA was used for TRB sequencing, which was performed with the immunoSEQ assay at survey resolution or with the hsTCRB kit. Per the source publication's procedure: The immunoSEQ software was used for initial read processing, and the LymphoSeq R package was used for repertoire analyses. Clonality was computed as 1 minus normalized Shannon entropy, and a Gini coefficient was also calculated for each TRB dataset. Phenotypes of unsorted samples were inferred by mapping TRB sequences from sorted subsets of the recipient or donor onto unsorted samples of the same recipient. TCRdb mirrors the immuneACCESS table, restricted to in-frame sequences. Some clones are absent from its copies; in checked studies, under half trace to an unresolved V gene, and the reason for the others is unknown. V, J and clone size reflect that table, while D and trimming were determined from the DNA. Recorded for this sample are some 10,000 clones; roughly 80% of them occurred a single time. The biggest ten clones account for about 5% of the sample.

Broader findings and caveats from the paper: At 1-2 months, donor-recipient similarity was low but rose over the first year, and the later blood repertoires were often dominated by donor CD8+ memory clones. Across 45 patients, recipient CMV seropositivity and CMV reactivation were highly associated with TRB clonality; PTCy diversity was similar to CNI/methotrexate controls. The TRB repertoires of T cells infiltrating skin or GI tract showed only limited overlap with the TRB repertoires of T cells in blood.

As concerns this clone: It lacks a known antigen. The input lacks base qualities; no much larger clone sits a single base away.

The sample's treatment or condition label, decoded: high-dose cyclophosphamide on days +3 and +4 as single-agent GVHD prophylaxis. Patients in the PTCy group got busulfan and fludarabine conditioning, a marrow graft from a related or unrelated donor, and cyclophosphamide on days +3 and +4. The PTCy-treated patients were drawn from a prospective, multi-institutional clinical trial. Peripheral blood and bone marrow mononuclear cells were isolated by Ficoll-Hypaque density centrifugation and were cryopreserved. The sequence joins TRBV12-5 to TRBJ2-2; 6 matching bases give a weak D call of TRBD1. The TCR sequence derives from a female patient aged 50-59 years who received an allogeneic stem cell transplant from a related donor, was CMV-positive, and had no GVHD. Donor T cells from the graft may be present among the T cells after a transplant. The material sequenced was PBMCs, taken after allogeneic stem cell transplant with posttransplant cyclophosphamide. The CDR3 in this case is CASGYGTTTGELFF. The DNA sequence is as follows: TGTGCTAGTGGTTACGGGACAACGACCGGGGAGCTGTTTTTT.